This T cell receptor beta chain appears in the sequencing data of a study of T cell responses to AZD1222 COVID-19 vaccine. This CDR3 has 16 amino acids. V lost 3 bases and J 0 bases, leaving 12 bases between the germline ends. Germline CDR1 SGHTA, CDR2 FQGNSA. Produced via immunoSEQ multiplex PCR; TCRdb's table is partial and in-frame only. The sample lists under 150,000 clones; around nine tenths were seen once. V usage is TRBV7-2 and J usage is TRBJ1-5; the D gene is possibly TRBD1 (5 bases). Material: peripheral blood, obtained on day 0 of AZD1222 vaccination. This sequence originates from an adult in good health. The CDR3 DNA reads TGTGCCAGCAGCTTTAGAACAGGCGATAGCAATCAGCCCCAGCATTTT. It is translated as CASSFRTGDSNQPQHF.